The rows below give T cell receptor beta chains drawn from one sample of a study of regulatory T cells in long-lasting Graves disease. TCRdb re-called the multiplex PCR reads through MiXCR, storing one row per CDR3 protein. The table includes a few hundred thousand distinct CDR3 sequences, about 17% detected once. These data were also reused for a study on T cells in Graves' hyperthyroidism and ophthalmopathy.

Sequenced here: peripheral blood mononuclear cells (PBMCs), sampled at new diagnosis, from a patient treated with antithyroid drugs. All receptors derive from a woman under 30 with Graves disease. Both conserved end residues are part of each CDR3. A D gene is named only where the DNA matches it firmly. The size entry is marked missing in some rows and otherwise reads once, few, many or a size class.

v_call	d_call	j_call	clone_size	cdr3_nt	cdr3_aa
TRBV27	TRBD2	TRBJ2-5	many	TGTGCCAGCAGTTTTCTCCAGAGCGGGAGTGGGTGGGTGGAGACCCAGTACTTC	CASSFLQSGSGWVETQYF
TRBV20-1	TRBD1	TRBJ1-4	.	TGCAGTGCTAGGGGATGGGGACAGGGGTCCACTAATGAAAAACTGTTTTTT	CSARGWGQGSTNEKLFF
TRBV28	.	TRBJ2-1	many	TGTGCCAGCAGTTGGGGGTTAGGTGAGCAGTTCTTC	CASSWGLGEQFF
TRBV7-9	.	TRBJ2-7	.	TGTGCCAGCAGCTTTTACAGGGCGAGCTCCTACGAGCAGTACTTC	CASSFYRASSYEQYF
TRBV6-4	.	TRBJ2-6	.	TGTGCCAGCAGTGACTCTGCGGGGGCCAACGTCCTGACTTTC	CASSDSAGANVLTF
TRBV2	.	TRBJ1-6	many	TGTGCCAGCAGAGGCGAGAGCTCCTATAATTCACCCCTCCACTTT	CASRGESSYNSPLHF
TRBV6-1	TRBD1	TRBJ2-5	many	TGTGCCAGCAGTCAAGGGACAGTGAAGACCCAGTACTTC	CASSQGTVKTQYF
TRBV20-1	.	TRBJ2-7	many	TGCAGTGCTAGAGGAGGACGCACATGGGAGCAGTACTTC	CSARGGRTWEQYF
TRBV12-3/TRBV12-4	.	TRBJ2-5	many	TGTGCCAGCAGCGGGGGGACAGAACAAGAGACCCAGTACTTC	CASSGGTEQETQYF
TRBV9	.	TRBJ2-7	many	TGTGCCAGCAGCCCCCAAGTCGGGAGCTCCTACGAGCAGTACTTC	CASSPQVGSSYEQYF